Included here is one T cell receptor beta chain sequence, with context. These data originate in a study of blood T cell repertoires in COVID-19. About the study: The United States, Italy and Spain were the sources of the acute and convalescent COVID-19 samples. The cDNA or gDNA used as material had been derived from T cells, B-cell-depleted T cells, or PBMCs.

V was pared by 3 bases and J by 5 bases, with 13 bases between. The CDR3 spans 14 residues. Germline CDR1 is SEHNR and CDR2 is FQNEAQ (reference sequence). The authors' processing: Researchers report that nucleated cell counts were estimated from reference gene primer amplification. Using immunoSEQ multiplex PCR, the repertoire was profiled, and TCRdb retains in-frame clones only, with some absent. From that table come the V and J calls and clone size; the DNA was used to work out D and trimming. The table shows about 43,000 clones, with roughly 89% occurring only once. The V gene is TRBV7-9, the J gene TRBJ2-5; D might be TRBD2 (6 bases). The source material was peripheral blood. The clonotype originates from a man in his 60s with active COVID-19. CDR3 sequence reads: CASSFGPGRETQYF. CDR3 in DNA: TGTGCCAGCAGCTTTGGGCCAGGGAGGGAGACCCAGTACTTC.